One TCR beta chain is described in this entry. Generated by immunoSEQ multiplex PCR, the TCRdb table keeps only in-frame clones and is missing some. The sample has hundreds of thousands of clones, 75% to 90% seen once; the top ten hold 13%. This specimen belongs to a study of blood T cell repertoires in COVID-19. The V gene end was trimmed by 5 bases and the J gene end by 2 bases; junction bases not matched to a gene: 4. Per germline, CDR1 SSHAT and CDR2 FNYEAQ (reference sequence). This CDR3 has 15 residues. This sequence joins TRBV7-7 and TRBJ2-3, with TRBD2 matching over 10 bases. The clonotype comes from a woman aged 65 to 85 with COVID-19, enrolled during active disease. Sequences were obtained from peripheral blood. CDR3 sequence (DNA): TGTGCCAGCAGCCCCACTAGCGGGGCCACAGATACGCAGTATTTT. Its protein product is CASSPTSGATDTQYF.